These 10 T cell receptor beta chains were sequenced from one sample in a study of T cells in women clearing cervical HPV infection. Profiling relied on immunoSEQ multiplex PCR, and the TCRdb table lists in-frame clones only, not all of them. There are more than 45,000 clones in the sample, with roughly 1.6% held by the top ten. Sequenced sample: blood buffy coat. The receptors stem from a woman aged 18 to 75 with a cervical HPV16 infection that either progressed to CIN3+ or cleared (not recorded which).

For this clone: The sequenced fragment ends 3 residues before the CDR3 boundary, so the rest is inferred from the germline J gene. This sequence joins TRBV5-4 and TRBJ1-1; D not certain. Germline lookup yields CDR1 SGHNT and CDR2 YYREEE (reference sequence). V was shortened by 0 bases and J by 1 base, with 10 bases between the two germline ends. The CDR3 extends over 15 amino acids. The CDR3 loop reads CASSLDSAGNTEAFF. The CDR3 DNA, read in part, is TGTGCCAGCAGCTTGGACAGTGCTGGGAACACTGAA.

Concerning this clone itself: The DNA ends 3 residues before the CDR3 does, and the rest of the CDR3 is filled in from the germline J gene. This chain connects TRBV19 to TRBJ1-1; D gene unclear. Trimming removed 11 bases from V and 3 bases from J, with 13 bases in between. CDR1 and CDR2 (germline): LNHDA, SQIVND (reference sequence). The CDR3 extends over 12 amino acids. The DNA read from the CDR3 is TGTGCCTTCCCAGGCCGGCACACTGAA. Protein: CAFPGRHTE. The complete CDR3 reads CAFPGRHTEAFF.

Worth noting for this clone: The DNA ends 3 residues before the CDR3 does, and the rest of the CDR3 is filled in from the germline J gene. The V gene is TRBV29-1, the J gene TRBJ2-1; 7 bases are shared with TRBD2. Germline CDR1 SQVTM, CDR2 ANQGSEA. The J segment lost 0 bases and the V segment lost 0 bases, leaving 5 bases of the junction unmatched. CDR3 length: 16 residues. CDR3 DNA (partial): TGCAGCGTTGAAGATGGGCTAGCGGACTCCTACAATGAG. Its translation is CSVEDGLADSYNE. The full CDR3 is CSVEDGLADSYNEQFF.

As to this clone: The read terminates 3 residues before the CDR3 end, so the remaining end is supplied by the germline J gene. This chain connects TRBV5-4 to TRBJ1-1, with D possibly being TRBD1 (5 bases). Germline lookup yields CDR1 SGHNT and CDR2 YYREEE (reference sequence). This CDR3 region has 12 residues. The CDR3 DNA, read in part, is TGTGCCAGCAGCTTGTGGGGGGGAGAA. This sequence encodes CASSLWGGE. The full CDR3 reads CASSLWGGEAFF.

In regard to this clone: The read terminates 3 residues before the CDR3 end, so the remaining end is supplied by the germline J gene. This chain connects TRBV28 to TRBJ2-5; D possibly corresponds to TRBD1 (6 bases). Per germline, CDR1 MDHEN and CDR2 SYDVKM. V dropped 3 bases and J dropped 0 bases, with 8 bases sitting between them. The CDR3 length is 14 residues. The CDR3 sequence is CASSFGGNQETQYF. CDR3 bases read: TGTGCCAGCAGTTTTGGGGGCAACCAAGAGACC.

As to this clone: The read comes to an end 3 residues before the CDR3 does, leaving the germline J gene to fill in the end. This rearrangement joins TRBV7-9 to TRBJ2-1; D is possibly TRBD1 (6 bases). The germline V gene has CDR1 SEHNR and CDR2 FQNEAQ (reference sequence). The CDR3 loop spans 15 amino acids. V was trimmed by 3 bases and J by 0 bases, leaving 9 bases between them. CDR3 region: CASSFPRGSYNEQFF. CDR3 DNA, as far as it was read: TGTGCCAGCAGCTTTCCCAGGGGCTCCTACAATGAG. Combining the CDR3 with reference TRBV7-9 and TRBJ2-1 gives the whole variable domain DTGVSQNPRHKITKRGQNVTFRCDPISEHNRLYWYRQTLGQGPEFLTYFQNEAQLEKSRLLSDRFSAERPKGSFSTLEIQRTEQGDSAMYLCASSFPRGSYNEQFFGPGTRLTVL.

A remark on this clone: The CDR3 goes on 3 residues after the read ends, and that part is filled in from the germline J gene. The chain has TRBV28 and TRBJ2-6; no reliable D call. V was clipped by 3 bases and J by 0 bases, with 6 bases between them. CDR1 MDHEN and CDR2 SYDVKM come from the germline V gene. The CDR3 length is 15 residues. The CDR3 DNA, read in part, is TGTGCCAGCAGTTTGCTAGGCTCTGGGGCCAACGTC. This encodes CASSLLGSGANV. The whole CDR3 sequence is CASSLLGSGANVLTF.

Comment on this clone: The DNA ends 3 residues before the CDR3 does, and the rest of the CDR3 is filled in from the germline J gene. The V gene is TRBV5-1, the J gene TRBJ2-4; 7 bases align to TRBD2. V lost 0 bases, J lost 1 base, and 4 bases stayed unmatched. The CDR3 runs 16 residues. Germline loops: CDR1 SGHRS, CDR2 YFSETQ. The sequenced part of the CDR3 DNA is TGCGCCAGCAGCTTGGTCGGGGGGAGGGCCAAAAACATT. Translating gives CASSLVGGRAKNI. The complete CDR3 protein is CASSLVGGRAKNIQYF.

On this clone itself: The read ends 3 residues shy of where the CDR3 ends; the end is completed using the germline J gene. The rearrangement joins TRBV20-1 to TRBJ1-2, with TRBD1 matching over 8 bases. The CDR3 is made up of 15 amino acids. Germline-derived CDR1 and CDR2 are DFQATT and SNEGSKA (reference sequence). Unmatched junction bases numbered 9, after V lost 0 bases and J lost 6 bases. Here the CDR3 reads CSARDLTGTGHGYTF. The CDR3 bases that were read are TGCAGTGCTAGAGATTTAACCGGGACAGGTCATGGC.

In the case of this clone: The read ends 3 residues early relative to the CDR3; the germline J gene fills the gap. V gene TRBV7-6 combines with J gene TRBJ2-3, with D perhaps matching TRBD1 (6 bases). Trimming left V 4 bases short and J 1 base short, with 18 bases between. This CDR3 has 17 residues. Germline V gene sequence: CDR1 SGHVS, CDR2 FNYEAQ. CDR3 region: CASSSPLGQSGTDTQYF. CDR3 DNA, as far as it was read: TGTGCCAGCAGCTCGCCACTCGGACAGTCTGGCACAGATACG.